This T cell receptor beta chain is drawn from a study of CD8 T cells in Susac syndrome. Whole-study context: Patients with Susac syndrome were therapy-naive, on corticosteroids, or on intravenous immunoglobulin alone at the time that blood was drawn.

Deletions cut 0 bases from V and 6 bases from J, with 12 bases between. The CDR3 spans 14 residues. From germline, CDR1 is LGHNA and CDR2 YSLEER. Random hexamers were used to reverse transcribe about 0.45 to 1 ug of RNA. The CDR3 of TCR beta was amplified by immunoSEQ multiplex PCR across 54 Vbeta and 13 Jbeta. TCRdb used MiXCR to reprocess the immunoSEQ multiplex PCR reads, holding one entry per CDR3 protein. Of more than 150,000 distinct CDR3 sequences listed, approximately 95% are singletons. The receptor was derived from a human donor with Susac syndrome. This chain connects TRBV4-3 to TRBJ2-7, with D possibly matching TRBD1 (6 bases). Sequences were obtained from CD4+ T cells from PBMCs. The CDR3 nucleotides read TGCGCCAGCAGCCAAGATGCGACAGGCAGCGAGCAGTACTTC. Translating gives CASSQDATGSEQYF.